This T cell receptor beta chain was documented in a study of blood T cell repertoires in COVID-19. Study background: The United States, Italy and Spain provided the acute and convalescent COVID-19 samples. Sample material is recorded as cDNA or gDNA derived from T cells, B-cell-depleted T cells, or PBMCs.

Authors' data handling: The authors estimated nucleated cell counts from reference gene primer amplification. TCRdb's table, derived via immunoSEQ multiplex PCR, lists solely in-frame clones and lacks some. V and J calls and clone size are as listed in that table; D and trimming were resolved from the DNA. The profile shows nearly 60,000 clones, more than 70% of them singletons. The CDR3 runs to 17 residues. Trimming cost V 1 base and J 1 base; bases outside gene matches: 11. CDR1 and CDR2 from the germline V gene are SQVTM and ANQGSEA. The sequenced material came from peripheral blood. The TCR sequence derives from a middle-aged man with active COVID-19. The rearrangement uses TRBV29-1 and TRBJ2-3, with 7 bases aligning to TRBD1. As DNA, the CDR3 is TGCAGCGTTGAAGCGGGACAGTTGTTTTGGGGCACAGATACGCAGTATTTT. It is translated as CSVEAGQLFWGTDTQYF.